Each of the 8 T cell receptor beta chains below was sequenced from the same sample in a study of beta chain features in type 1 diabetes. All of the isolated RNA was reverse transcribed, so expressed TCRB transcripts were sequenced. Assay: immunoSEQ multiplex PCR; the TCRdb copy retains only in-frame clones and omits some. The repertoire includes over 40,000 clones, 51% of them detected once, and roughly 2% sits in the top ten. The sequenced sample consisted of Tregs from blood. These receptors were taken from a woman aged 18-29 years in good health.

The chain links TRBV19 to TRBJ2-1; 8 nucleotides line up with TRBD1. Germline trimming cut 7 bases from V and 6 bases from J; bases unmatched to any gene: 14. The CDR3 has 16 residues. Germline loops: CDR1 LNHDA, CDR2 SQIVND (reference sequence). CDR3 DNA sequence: TGTGCCAGTAATTTCGCCGGGACAGGTAGGGGCAATGAGCAGTTCTTC. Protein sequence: CASNFAGTGRGNEQFF.

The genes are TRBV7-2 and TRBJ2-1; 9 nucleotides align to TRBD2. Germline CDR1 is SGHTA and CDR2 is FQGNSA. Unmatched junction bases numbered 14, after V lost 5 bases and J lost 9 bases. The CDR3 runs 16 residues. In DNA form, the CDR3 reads TGTGCCAGCAGCCCCCAGGTAGTTAGCGGGAGCGGTGAGCAGTTCTTC. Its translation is CASSPQVVSGSGEQFF.

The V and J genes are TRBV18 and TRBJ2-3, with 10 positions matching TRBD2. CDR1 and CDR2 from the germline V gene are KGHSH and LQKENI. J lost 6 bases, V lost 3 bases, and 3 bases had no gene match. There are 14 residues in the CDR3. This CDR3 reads CASSPKGLADTQYF. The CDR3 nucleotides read TGTGCCAGCTCACCCAAGGGACTAGCGGATACGCAGTATTTT. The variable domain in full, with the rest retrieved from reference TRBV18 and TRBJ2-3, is NAGVMQNPRHLVRRRGQEARLRCSPMKGHSHVYWYRQLPEEGLKFMVYLQKENIIDESGMPKERFSAEFPKEGPSILRIQQVVRGDSAAYFCASSPKGLADTQYFGPGTRLTVL.

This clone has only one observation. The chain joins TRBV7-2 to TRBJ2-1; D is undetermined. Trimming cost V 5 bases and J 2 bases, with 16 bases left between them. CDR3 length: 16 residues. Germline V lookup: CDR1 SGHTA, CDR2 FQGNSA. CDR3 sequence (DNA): TGTGCCAGCAGCGCCTGGTCCGGAGACGCCTACAATGAGCAGTTCTTC. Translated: CASSAWSGDAYNEQFF.

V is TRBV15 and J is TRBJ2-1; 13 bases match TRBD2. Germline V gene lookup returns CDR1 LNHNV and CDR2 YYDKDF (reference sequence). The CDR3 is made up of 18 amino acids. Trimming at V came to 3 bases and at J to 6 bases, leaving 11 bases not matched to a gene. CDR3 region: CATSSALPGTSGTNEQFF. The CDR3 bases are TGTGCCACCAGCAGCGCCTTGCCCGGGACTAGCGGGACCAATGAGCAGTTCTTC.

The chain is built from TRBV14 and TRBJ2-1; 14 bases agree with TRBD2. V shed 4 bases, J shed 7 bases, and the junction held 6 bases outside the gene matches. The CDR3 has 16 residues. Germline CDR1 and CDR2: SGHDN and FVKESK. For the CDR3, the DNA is TGTGCCAGCAGCCCCCTGGGGACTAGCGGGGGAAATGAGCAGTTCTTC. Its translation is CASSPLGTSGGNEQFF.

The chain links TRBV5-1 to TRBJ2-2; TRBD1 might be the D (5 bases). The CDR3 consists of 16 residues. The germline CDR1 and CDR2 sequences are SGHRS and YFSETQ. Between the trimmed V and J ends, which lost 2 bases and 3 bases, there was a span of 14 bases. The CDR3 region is CASSLGAGRHTGELFF. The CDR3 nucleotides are TGCGCCAGCAGCTTAGGGGCAGGGCGACACACCGGGGAGCTGTTTTTT.

The CDR3: CASSPGDIGELFF. In DNA form, the CDR3 reads TGTGCCAGCAGCCCAGGGGACATCGGGGAGCTGTTTTTT. V and J are TRBV7-3 and TRBJ2-2; D is perhaps TRBD1 (6 bases). CDR1 SGHTA and CDR2 FQGTGA come from the germline V gene. V gave up 5 bases and J gave up 7 bases, with 11 bases separating them. The CDR3 is 13 amino acids. Full variable domain (rest looked up from reference TRBV7-3 and TRBJ2-2): GAGVSQTPSNKVTEKGKYVELRCDPISGHTALYWYRQSLGQGPEFLIYFQGTGAADDSGLPNDRFFAVRPEGSVSTLKIQRTERGDSAVYLCASSPGDIGELFFGEGSRLTVL.